This T cell receptor (beta chain) was sequenced for a study of technical replicates of blood from several donors. This clone appeared once. This table comes from immunoSEQ multiplex PCR, and its TCRdb copy is limited to in-frame clones, with some not included. The sample lists 79,000 or so clones; about nine tenths were seen once. The CDR3 covers 16 residues. From germline, CDR1 is SGHRS and CDR2 YFSETQ. Trimming at V came to 4 bases and at J to 2 bases, leaving 6 bases not matched to a gene. The receptor comes from a human donor in good health. The chain uses TRBV5-1 and TRBJ2-5, with 12 bases aligning to TRBD2. Input material: T cells isolated from PBMCs. The CDR3, as DNA: TGCGCCAGCAGCCCAGGGACTAGCGGGCTACAAGAGACCCAGTACTTC. Translated: CASSPGTSGLQETQYF. Full variable domain (remainder filled in from reference TRBV5-1 and TRBJ2-5): KAGVTQTPRYLIKTRGQQVTLSCSPISGHRSVSWYQQTPGQGLQFLFEYFSETQRNKGNFPGRFSGRQFSNSRSEMNVSTLELGDSALYLCASSPGTSGLQETQYFGPGTRLLVL.